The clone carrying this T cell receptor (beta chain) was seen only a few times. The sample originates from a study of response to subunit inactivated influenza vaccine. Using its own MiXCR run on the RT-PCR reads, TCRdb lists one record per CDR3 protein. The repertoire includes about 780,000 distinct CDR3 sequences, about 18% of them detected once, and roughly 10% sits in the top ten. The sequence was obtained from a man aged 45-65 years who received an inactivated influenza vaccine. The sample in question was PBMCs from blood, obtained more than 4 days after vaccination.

The CDR3 DNA follows: TGTGCCAGCAGCGCAACTACAGGGAACACCGGGGAGCTGTTTTTT. Amino acids: CASSATTGNTGELFF. The chain joins TRBV7-3 to TRBJ2-2, with D tentatively TRBD1 (5 bases). Germline CDR1 reads SGHTA; CDR2 reads FQGTGA. CDR3 size: 15 residues. Trimming stripped 5 bases from V and 1 base from J, with 11 bases between.